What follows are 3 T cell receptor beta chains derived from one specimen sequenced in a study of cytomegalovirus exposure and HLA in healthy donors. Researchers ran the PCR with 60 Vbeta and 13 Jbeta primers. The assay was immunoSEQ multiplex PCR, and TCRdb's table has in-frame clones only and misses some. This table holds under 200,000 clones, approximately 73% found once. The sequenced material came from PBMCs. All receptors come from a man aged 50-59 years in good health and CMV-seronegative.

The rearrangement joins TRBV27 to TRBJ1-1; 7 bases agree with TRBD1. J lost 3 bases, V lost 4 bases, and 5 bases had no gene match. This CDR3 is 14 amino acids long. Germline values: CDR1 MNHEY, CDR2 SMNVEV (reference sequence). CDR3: CASSSHRGDTEAFF. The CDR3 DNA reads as TGTGCCAGCAGTTCTCACAGGGGAGACACTGAAGCTTTCTTT.

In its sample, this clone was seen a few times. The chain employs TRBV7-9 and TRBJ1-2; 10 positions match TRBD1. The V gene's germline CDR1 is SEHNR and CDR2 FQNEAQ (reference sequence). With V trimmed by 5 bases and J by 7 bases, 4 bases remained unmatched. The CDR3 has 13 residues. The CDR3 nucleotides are TGTGCCAGCAGCCGACAGGGGGCAGGTGGCTACACCTTC. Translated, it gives CASSRQGAGGYTF.

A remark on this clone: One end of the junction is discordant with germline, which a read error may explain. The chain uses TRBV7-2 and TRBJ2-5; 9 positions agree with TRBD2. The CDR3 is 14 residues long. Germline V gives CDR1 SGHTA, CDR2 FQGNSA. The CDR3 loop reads CASSLAGREETQYF. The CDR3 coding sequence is TGTGCCAGCAGCCTAGCGGGGAGGGAAGAGACCCAGTACTTC.